This TCR beta chain was captured in a study of CD8 T cells in ankylosing spondylitis. Study-wide results and limits: Clones tied to disease were said to be significantly enriched in matched ankylosing spondylitis synovial fluid. The study identified a TCR beta motif of eight highly homologous variants that appeared characteristic of ankylosing spondylitis blood. There were earlier reports of some motif variants in reactive arthritis synovial fluid and blood. Clones that were linked to disease were CD8+ and were relatively rare in peripheral blood.

MiXCR was run by TCRdb on the 5' RACE reads, yielding one entry per CDR3 protein. Of under 300,000 distinct CDR3 sequences detected, 8.6% appear once; the ten largest clones hold approximately 6.3%. The V and J ends lost 6 bases and 6 bases respectively, with 8 bases between them. The CDR3 loop spans 11 amino acids. The germline V gene encodes CDR1 SEHNR and CDR2 FQNEAQ (reference sequence). This clonotype appeared many times. Antigen unknown. The clonotype originates from a male donor with ankylosing spondylitis or in good health (not recorded which). Sequencing was performed on blood, either unsorted or a sorted T cell fraction (not recorded which). The chain recombines TRBV7-9 with TRBJ1-1; the D is unclear. CDR3 protein: CASSSEAEAFF. The CDR3 nucleotides read TGTGCCAGCAGTTCCGAGGCTGAAGCTTTCTTT.